This T cell receptor (beta chain) was obtained from a study of blood T cell repertoires in COVID-19. At the level of the study: In each case, the material was cDNA or gDNA derived from T cells, B-cell-depleted T cells, or PBMCs.

With 8 bases removed from V and 2 bases from J, the gap between germline ends came to 19 bases. The CDR3 is 15 amino acids. Germline V gives CDR1 SGHTA, CDR2 FQGTGA. TCRdb's table, derived via immunoSEQ multiplex PCR, lists solely in-frame clones and lacks some. The table shows 360,000 or so clones, with roughly nine tenths occurring only once. V usage is TRBV7-3 and J usage is TRBJ2-7, with unresolved D. This sequence was found in a woman in her twenties or thirties who had recovered from COVID-19. Sequenced input: PBMCs or T cells enriched from blood (not recorded which). The CDR3 sequence is CASSPSPTTTYEQYF. The DNA for the CDR3 is TGTGCCAGCTCCCCCTCTCCTACCACGACCTACGAGCAGTACTTC.